These 23 T cell receptor beta chains were sequenced from one sample in a study of shared clonotypes between healthy human individuals (dated by TCRdb to 2019 to 2021). Receptor amplification or capture employed the immunoSEQ multiplex PCR assay. This immuneACCESS table, as held by TCRdb, lists in-frame sequences with V and J called but not all clones. Of the missing ones, under half trace to an unresolved V gene in checked studies; the others have no known cause. For this sample there are around 550,000 clones; approximately 95% appear just once. The top ten clonotypes cover 0.11% of the sample. CD8 naive samples consisted of CD45RO-negative cells that were positively selected for CCR7, yielding a CD45RA+CCR7+ population without TemRA cells. The sample consisted of naive CD8+ T cells sorted from blood. Reading the label with the study, this specimen's cell subset or site is: CD45RA+CCR7+. These receptor sequences come from a woman in her twenties or thirties in good health.

This clone was recorded only once. The V gene is TRBV29-1, the J gene TRBJ1-3, with D unclear. Germline-derived CDR1 and CDR2 are SQVTM and ANQGSEA. The CDR3 runs 12 residues. The V and J ends lost 5 bases and 8 bases respectively, with 13 bases between them. The DNA for the CDR3 is TGCAGCGTTCAGGAAACGACGGACACCATATATTTT. As protein: CSVQETTDTIYF.

This clone has just one count. This rearrangement joins TRBV19 to TRBJ2-3; 9 bases line up with TRBD2. CDR3 length equals 16 residues. From germline, CDR1 is LNHDA and CDR2 SQIVND (reference sequence). The J segment lost 1 base and the V segment lost 7 bases, leaving 9 bases of the junction unmatched. In nucleotides, the CDR3 is TGTGCCAGTACTTCAGGGACTAGCAGACGCACAGATACGCAGTATTTT. Protein: CASTSGTSRRTDTQYF.

This rearrangement joins TRBV9 to TRBJ2-2, with D unresolved. The germline gives CDR1 SGDLS, CDR2 YYNGEE. V dropped 0 bases and J dropped 3 bases, with 3 bases sitting between them. The CDR3 spans 13 residues. CDR3 in amino acids: CASSVVDTGELFF. The CDR3 bases are TGTGCCAGCAGCGTAGTCGACACCGGGGAGCTGTTTTTT.

This clone showed up just once. The chain combines TRBV5-4 with TRBJ2-1; 8 bases align to TRBD1. Germline V gene lookup returns CDR1 SGHNT and CDR2 YYREEE (reference sequence). The J segment lost 8 bases and the V segment lost 4 bases, leaving 11 bases of the junction unmatched. This CDR3 contains 15 residues. The DNA for the CDR3 is TGTGCCAGCAGCAGTCAGGGGGCAATCTCTCATGAGCAGTTCTTC. Translated: CASSSQGAISHEQFF.

This clone was recorded once. The chain employs TRBV4-1 and TRBJ2-7; D is possibly TRBD1 or TRBD2 (6 bases each). Trimming took 0 bases from V and 7 from J, leaving 16 bases between them. Per the germline V gene, CDR1 is MGHRA and CDR2 is YSYEKL. The CDR3 runs 15 residues. This chain's CDR3 is CASSQETRGSWEQYF. CDR3 DNA: TGCGCCAGCAGCCAAGAGACTAGGGGGAGTTGGGAGCAGTACTTC.

This clone was detected only once. V gene TRBV28 combines with J gene TRBJ2-1; 9 nucleotides line up with TRBD2. V trimming: 5 bases; J trimming: 10 bases; junction bases outside the gene matches: 12. Germline V lookup: CDR1 MDHEN, CDR2 SYDVKM. CDR3 size: 15 residues. The CDR3 region has the DNA TGTGCCAGCAGTCCTCATATAGCGGGAGTCCGGGAGCAGTTCTTC. Its translation is CASSPHIAGVREQFF.

The chain's CDR3 is CASSAATSGKLLSYEQYF. The CDR3 DNA is TGTGCCAGCAGCGCCGCGACTAGCGGGAAACTACTCTCCTACGAGCAGTACTTC. The gene calls are TRBV13 and TRBJ2-7; 11 positions match TRBD2. V dropped 5 bases and J dropped 0; count of bases not matched to a gene: 12. The CDR3 loop spans 18 amino acids. The germline gives CDR1 PRHDT, CDR2 FYEKMQ (reference sequence).

V usage is TRBV6-1 and J usage is TRBJ1-1; 8 bases agree with TRBD1. This CDR3 has 15 residues. After removal of 2 bases from V and 1 base from J, the junction contained 3 bases not matched to a gene. Germline V lookup: CDR1 MNHNS, CDR2 SASEGT. The CDR3 DNA sequence: TGTGCCAGCAGTGAATGGGGGACAGGGAACACTGAAGCTTTCTTT. This sequence encodes CASSEWGTGNTEAFF.

The rearrangement joins TRBV11-2 to TRBJ1-1, with 10 positions matching TRBD1. V shed 5 bases, J shed 13 bases, and the junction held 4 bases outside the gene matches. The CDR3 has 11 residues. Germline CDR1 is SGHAT and CDR2 is FQNNGV. This chain's CDR3 is CASSPGQGGFF. For the CDR3, the DNA is TGTGCCAGCAGCCCCGGACAGGGGGGTTTCTTT. Based on the CDR3 plus reference TRBV11-2 and TRBJ1-1, the full variable domain is EAGVAQSPRYKIIEKRQSVAFWCNPISGHATLYWYQQILGQGPKLLIQFQNNGVVDDSQLPKDRFSAERLKGVDSTLKIQPAKLEDSAVYLCASSPGQGGFFGQGTRLTVV.

CDR3 residues: CASSSTLVASLDTQYF. In DNA, the CDR3 is TGTGCCAGCAGCTCCACACTAGTAGCGTCGTTAGATACGCAGTATTTT. The V gene is TRBV7-6, the J gene TRBJ2-3, with D perhaps TRBD2 (5 bases). V gave up 4 bases and J gave up 5 bases, with 19 bases separating them. CDR1 and CDR2 (germline): SGHVS, FNYEAQ. The CDR3 is 16 amino acids.

The chain uses TRBV7-9 and TRBJ1-5; D is undetermined. V was pared by 1 base and J by 0 bases, with 1 base between. The germline CDR1 and CDR2 sequences are SEHNR and FQNEAQ (reference sequence). The CDR3 length is 13 residues. Written as DNA, the CDR3 is TGTGCCAGCAGCTTAGATAGCAATCAGCCCCAGCATTTT. Protein sequence: CASSLDSNQPQHF.

V usage is TRBV19 and J usage is TRBJ1-1, with a tentative D call TRBD1 (5 bases). The CDR3 consists of 13 residues. Germline CDR1 LNHDA, CDR2 SQIVND (reference sequence). V was pared by 7 bases and J by 1 base, with 10 bases between. The DNA of the CDR3 is TGTGCCAGTATAACCAGGGAGAACACTGAAGCTTTCTTT. Residues: CASITRENTEAFF.

The chain recombines TRBV11-2 with TRBJ1-1, with D hard to call. This CDR3 region has 13 residues. CDR1 is SGHAT, CDR2 FQNNGV, per germline. Trimming cost V 0 bases and J 5 bases, with 7 bases left between them. Here the CDR3 reads CASSLDLATEAFF. CDR3 in DNA: TGTGCCAGCAGCTTAGATCTGGCTACTGAAGCTTTCTTT.

The chain joins TRBV30 to TRBJ2-5; 8 nucleotides line up with TRBD1. CDR3 size: 13 residues. The germline gives CDR1 GTSNPN, CDR2 SVGIG (reference sequence). The junction had 5 bases not matched to a gene; V was cut back by 1 base and J by 7 bases. This chain's CDR3 is CAWSADREGTQYF. The CDR3 DNA reads TGTGCCTGGAGTGCGGACAGGGAAGGGACCCAGTACTTC.

The V and J genes are TRBV11-3 and TRBJ1-1, with D unclear. V was cut by 0 bases and J by 0 bases, with 8 bases left in between. In germline, CDR1 is SGHNT, CDR2 YENEEA. CDR3 size: 15 residues. The CDR3 bases are TGTGCCAGCAGCTTAGATTCTGGGTTGAACACTGAAGCTTTCTTT. Protein product: CASSLDSGLNTEAFF.

The CDR3 region is CASSEIMDRPPNYGYTF. CDR3 DNA sequence: TGTGCCAGCAGTGAAATAATGGATAGGCCCCCTAACTATGGCTACACCTTC. This rearrangement joins TRBV6-1 to TRBJ1-2; D not resolved. The germline CDR1 and CDR2 sequences are MNHNS and SASEGT. This CDR3 has 17 residues. V was trimmed by 2 bases and J by 0 bases, leaving 16 bases between them.

The gene calls are TRBV11-2 and TRBJ1-1; 7 nucleotides align to TRBD1. The CDR3 contains 18 residues. J was trimmed by 4 bases and V by 0 bases; bases with no gene match: 14. CDR1 and CDR2 from the germline V gene are SGHAT and FQNNGV. DNA of the CDR3: TGTGCCAGCAGCTTAGACTGGAGACAGGGTGGTTTTGGCACTGAAGCTTTCTTT. Protein product: CASSLDWRQGGFGTEAFF.

The chain links TRBV27 to TRBJ1-1; perhaps TRBD1 as D (5 bases). The germline V gene encodes CDR1 MNHEY and CDR2 SMNVEV (reference sequence). The V end was cut by 6 bases, the J end by 4 bases, with 18 bases between. This CDR3 region has 15 residues. The CDR3 coding sequence is TGTGCCAGCAGCCTTTCAGGGATACCGAGCACTGAAGCTTTCTTT. Translated, it gives CASSLSGIPSTEAFF.

This chain links TRBV27 with TRBJ2-1; D gene unclear. This CDR3 contains 13 residues. Trimming removed 2 bases at V and 6 bases at J, with 8 bases between. Germline-derived CDR1 and CDR2 are MNHEY and SMNVEV (reference sequence). In DNA, the CDR3 is TGTGCCAGCAGTTTAGCTCTACCCAATGAGCAGTTCTTC. Its translation is CASSLALPNEQFF.

The chain employs TRBV10-3 and TRBJ2-1; perhaps TRBD2 as D (5 bases). The V end lost 11 bases, the J end lost 8 bases, and 16 bases lay between the germline ends. In germline, CDR1 is ENHRY, CDR2 SYGVKD. The CDR3 loop spans 12 amino acids. DNA of the CDR3: TGTGCCTCCGCCGTACGGGAAGATGAGCAGTTCTTC. Translated: CASAVREDEQFF.

The J gene is TRBJ1-5, the V gene TRBV6-6, with D perhaps TRBD1 (5 bases). The CDR3 runs to 15 residues. The V end lost 6 bases, the J end lost 3 bases, and 15 bases lay between the germline ends. Germline V CDR1 and CDR2: MNHNY, SVGAGI (reference sequence). CDR3 nucleotides: TGTGCCAGCAGCGAGGCAGGGTTGGACAATCAGCCCCAGCATTTT. It is translated as CASSEAGLDNQPQHF.

The chain joins TRBV5-1 to TRBJ2-2; 10 bases match TRBD2. There are 18 residues in the CDR3. V shed 0 bases, J shed 4 bases, and the junction held 9 bases outside the gene matches. The germline V gene encodes CDR1 SGHRS and CDR2 YFSETQ. The CDR3 DNA is TGCGCCAGCAGCTTGGATTCCCTAGCGGGAGTTACCACCGGGGAGCTGTTTTTT. Protein product: CASSLDSLAGVTTGELFF.

J is TRBJ1-5 and V is TRBV7-9; TRBD1 is a possible D gene (6 bases). The V gene lost 5 bases and the J gene lost 1 base, with 9 bases spanning the gap. Per germline, CDR1 SEHNR and CDR2 FQNEAQ (reference sequence). This CDR3 is 14 amino acids long. The CDR3, as DNA: TGTGCCAGCAGCCCTACAGGGAGCAATCAGCCCCAGCATTTT. Residues: CASSPTGSNQPQHF.